This TCR beta chain was obtained from a study of radiotherapy plus CTLA-4 blockade in lung cancer. The CDR3 has 14 residues. Germline assignment: CDR1 LNHNV and CDR2 YYDKDF (reference sequence). With 3 bases clipped from V and 5 bases from J, the junction kept 4 bases outside the gene matches. Study-level points and caveats: Peripheral blood showed expansion of tumor-derived TCR clones after radiotherapy and ipilimumab. Reportedly, early blood T cell clone dynamics best predicted response, with interferon-beta.

Sequencing used immunoSEQ multiplex PCR; TCRdb keeps in-frame clones, though not all of them. Of 100,000 or so clones in the sample, about 80% are singletons; the top ten hold approximately 15%. To note about this clone: Its antigen is unknown.

Chemo-refractory metastatic non-small-cell lung cancer patients were treated with focal radiation plus CTLA-4 blockade with ipilimumab. This clonotype originated in a human donor with non-small cell lung cancer that progressed on radiotherapy plus ipilimumab. The source material was peripheral blood, sampled from a patient treated with radiotherapy plus ipilimumab. The rearrangement uses TRBV15 and TRBJ2-3; 8 positions agree with TRBD2. CDR3 region: CATSSGGAIDTQYF. The CDR3 DNA sequence: TGTGCCACCAGCAGCGGGGGGGCCATAGATACGCAGTATTTT. The full variable domain, with the rest looked up from reference TRBV15 and TRBJ2-3, is DAMVIQNPRYQVTQFGKPVTLSCSQTLNHNVMYWYQQKSSQAPKLLFHYYDKDFNNEADTPDNFQSRRPNTSFCFLDIRSPGLGDTAMYLCATSSGGAIDTQYFGPGTRLTVL.